The table lists the clone carrying this TCR beta chain with a few counts. The antigen is unknown. The junction and the germline gene differ at one end; a read error may be behind it. The CDR3 has 14 residues. The V gene's germline CDR1 is DFQATT and CDR2 SNEGSKA (reference sequence). These data belong to a study of T-cell reconstitution after alpha-beta-depleted transplantation in children. Study results and limitations: T-cell counts and diversity at one year post-transplant came mainly from newly produced T cells. TCRbeta diversity was high at day 60 in some patients (a result of surviving recipient T cells and thymic progenitors).

Preparing the TCRbeta library involved the use of unique molecular identifiers. TCRdb called the PCR reads again in MiXCR, with one record for every CDR3 protein. The data contain around 580,000 distinct CDR3 sequences, roughly 27% of them singletons. This material consisted of PBMCs, taken before TCRalphabeta/CD19-depleted stem cell transplant. The receptor was derived from a boy under three years old with Wiskott-Aldrich syndrome, due to receive a stem cell transplant. The genes are TRBV20-1 and TRBJ2-7; TRBD2 agrees at 9 bases. The CDR3 DNA is TGCAGTGCTTACACCGGGACTAGCTCCTCCGAGCAGTACTTC. Protein product: CSAYTGTSSSEQYF.